This T cell receptor (delta chain) was sequenced for a study of gamma-delta T cells after stem cell transplantation. In germline, CDR1 is GEAIGNYY, CDR2 EKD. The trim removed 3 bases at V and 1 base at J, leaving 13 bases unmatched. This CDR3 contains 18 residues. TCRdb reanalysed the RT-PCR reads via CATT. The profile shows 2,200 or so delta-chain clones, more than 15% of them singletons. This clonotype originated in a human donor. It is not recorded whose cells these are; they may come from a transplant donor. This table probably holds off-target reads from a library built for another chain. The chain recombines TRDV2 with TRDJ1; TRDD3 agrees at 10 bases. The sequencing input was gamma-delta T cells. The CDR3 DNA reads as TGTGCCTGTGACCCAATAATCACTGGGGGATCGGCCACCGATAAACTCATCTTT. This codes for CACDPIITGGSATDKLIF.